This is a list of T cell receptor beta chains from one sample in a study of T cell responses to AZD1222 COVID-19 vaccine. Only in-frame clones appear in the TCRdb table, and some are missing; sequencing was by immunoSEQ multiplex PCR. Here the sample spans nearly 110,000 clones, approximately 90% being singletons. This sample comprised peripheral blood, obtained 28 days after the second AZD1222 dose. These receptors originate from an adult who received the AZD1222 COVID-19 vaccine. Each CDR3 is given with its conserved first and last residue.

v_gene	j_gene	CDR3aa
TRBV6-5	TRBJ1-5	CASSFSKYQPQHF
TRBV9	TRBJ1-6	CASSVVDASSYNSPLHF
TRBV2	TRBJ2-2	CASSRNTGELFF
TRBV24-1	TRBJ2-1	CATSDWGDNEQFF
TRBV19	TRBJ2-7	CASSIDLTGTEQYF
TRBV6-5	TRBJ1-5	CASSFGQPQHF
TRBV29-1	TRBJ1-2	CSVAGRTLNYGYTF
TRBV28	TRBJ2-1	CASSPTGLAGANEQFF
TRBV7-3	TRBJ2-7	CASSQGVGMYEQYF
TRBV2	TRBJ2-7	CANLRDRDYEQYF
TRBV5-1	TRBJ2-3	CASSLTSGATDTQYF
TRBV19	TRBJ1-2	CASSMRGAWGYTF
TRBV28	TRBJ2-7	CASSPGGQGSYEQYF
TRBV3-1/TRBV3-2	TRBJ1-4	CASSGPGFVEKLFF
TRBV4-3	TRBJ2-7	CASSQELAGAYEQYF
TRBV6-5	TRBJ2-2	CASSGLPPNTGELFF
TRBV3-1/TRBV3-2	TRBJ1-1	CASSQDGRSNTEAFF
TRBV7-9	TRBJ2-1	CASSPPGHEQFF
TRBV19	TRBJ1-1	CASSPTRRLGTLEAFF
TRBV19	TRBJ1-5	CASSMGGQPQHF
TRBV5-1	TRBJ2-3	CASSPRDYRTDTQYF
TRBV5-1	TRBJ2-2	CASSQGTNTGELFF
TRBV9	TRBJ1-1	CASSVRGRDTEAFF
TRBV28	TRBJ1-1	CASSFRGPGDTEAFF
TRBV5-1	TRBJ2-3	CASSLLTGGPTDTQYF
TRBV7-2	TRBJ1-4	CASSLGWQEGEKLFF
TRBV7-2	TRBJ1-5	CASSLVGVGNQPQHF
TRBV14	TRBJ2-3	CASSQRLAGGTDTQYF
TRBV29-1	TRBJ1-1	CSVSTGVWEAFF
TRBV7-9	TRBJ1-3	CASREKDRGNSGNTIYF
TRBV15	TRBJ2-7	CATSRARGNSYEQYF
TRBV3-1/TRBV3-2	TRBJ2-5	CASSLEGQGKETQYF
TRBV7-3	TRBJ2-1	CASSLGDGSYNEQFF
TRBV7-2	TRBJ2-2	CASSVSLTGELFF
TRBV7-6	TRBJ1-4	CASSARQGAWEKLFF
TRBV7-2	TRBJ2-7	CASSFKGRSSYEQYF
TRBV9	TRBJ2-2	CASSVGLADNTGELFF
TRBV5-1	TRBJ2-3	CASSWDLGDPDTQYF